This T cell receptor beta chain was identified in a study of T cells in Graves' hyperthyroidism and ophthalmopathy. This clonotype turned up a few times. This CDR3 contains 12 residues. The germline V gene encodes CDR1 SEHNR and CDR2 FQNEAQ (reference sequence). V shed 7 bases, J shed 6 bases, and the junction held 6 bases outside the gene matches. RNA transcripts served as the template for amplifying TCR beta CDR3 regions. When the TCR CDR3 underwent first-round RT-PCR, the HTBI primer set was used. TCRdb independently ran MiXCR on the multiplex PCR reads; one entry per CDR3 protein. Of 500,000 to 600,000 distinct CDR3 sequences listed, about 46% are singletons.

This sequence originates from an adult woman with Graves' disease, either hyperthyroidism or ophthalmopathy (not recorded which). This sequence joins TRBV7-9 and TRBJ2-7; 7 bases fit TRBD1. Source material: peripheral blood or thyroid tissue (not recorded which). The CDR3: CASNVGGSEQYF. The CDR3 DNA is TGTGCCAGCAACGTAGGGGGCTCCGAGCAGTACTTC.